This T cell receptor (beta chain) was captured by sequencing in a study of shared clonotypes between healthy human individuals. Findings and caveats of the study: Non-shared clonotypes had lower generation probabilities than clonotypes shared by all four sorted-subset donors. The study generally estimated greater richness for naive than memory subsets.

Per sorted-subset replicate PCR, input was roughly 220 ng DNA, representing tens of thousands of T cell genomes. The assay was immunoSEQ multiplex PCR, and TCRdb's table has in-frame clones only and misses some. The sample holds around 1.6 million clones, approximately 98% seen once. For this clone: The antigen remains unidentified.

The CDR3 loop spans 13 amino acids. Germline CDR1 SGHRS, CDR2 YFSETQ. V lost 5 bases and J 4 bases, leaving 12 bases between the germline ends. This sequence was found in a man aged 25-40 years in good health. The chain combines TRBV5-1 with TRBJ2-5, with TRBD1 as a possible D gene (5 bases). Sequenced material: naive CD4+ T cells sorted from blood. Subset denoted: CD45RA+ positively selected. The chain's CDR3 is CASSLTATETQYF. The CDR3 DNA follows: TGCGCCAGCAGTTTGACAGCAACAGAGACCCAGTACTTC.